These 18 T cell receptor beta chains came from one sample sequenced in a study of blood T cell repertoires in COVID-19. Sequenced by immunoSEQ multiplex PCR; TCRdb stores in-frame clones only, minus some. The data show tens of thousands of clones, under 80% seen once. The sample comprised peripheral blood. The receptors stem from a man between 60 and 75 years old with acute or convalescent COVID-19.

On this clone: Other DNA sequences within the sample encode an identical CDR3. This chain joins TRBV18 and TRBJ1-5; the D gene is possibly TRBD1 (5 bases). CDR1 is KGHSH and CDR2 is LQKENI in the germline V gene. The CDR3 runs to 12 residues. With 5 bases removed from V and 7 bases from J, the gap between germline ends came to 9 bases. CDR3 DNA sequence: TGTGCCAGCTCAACTCAGGGACAGCCCCAGCATTTT. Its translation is CASSTQGQPQHF.

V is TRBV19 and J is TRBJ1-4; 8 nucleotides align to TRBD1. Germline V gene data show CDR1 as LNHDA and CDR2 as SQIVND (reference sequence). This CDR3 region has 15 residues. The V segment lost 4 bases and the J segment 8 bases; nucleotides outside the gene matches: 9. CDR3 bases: TGTGCCAGTAGTAGCCAGGGGGCCGGATGGGAAAAACTGTTTTTT. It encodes CASSSQGAGWEKLFF.

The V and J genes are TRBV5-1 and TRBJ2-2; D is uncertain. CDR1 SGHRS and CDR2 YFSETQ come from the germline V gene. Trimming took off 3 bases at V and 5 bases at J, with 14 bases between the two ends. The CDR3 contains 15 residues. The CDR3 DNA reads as TGCGCCAGCAGCTCCTTGCGGTTCACTACCGGGGAGCTGTTTTTT. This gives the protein CASSSLRFTTGELFF.

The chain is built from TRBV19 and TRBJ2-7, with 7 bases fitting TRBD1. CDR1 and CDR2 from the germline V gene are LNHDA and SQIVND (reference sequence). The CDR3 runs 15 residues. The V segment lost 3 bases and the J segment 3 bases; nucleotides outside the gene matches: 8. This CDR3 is CASSIKGGGLYEQYF. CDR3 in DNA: TGTGCCAGTAGTATTAAAGGGGGCGGCCTCTACGAGCAGTACTTC.

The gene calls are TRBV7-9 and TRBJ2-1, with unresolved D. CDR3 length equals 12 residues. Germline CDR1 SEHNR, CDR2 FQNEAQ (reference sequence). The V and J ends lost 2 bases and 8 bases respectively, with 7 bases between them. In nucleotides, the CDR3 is TGTGCCAGCAGCTTAAGAGGCGATGAGCAGTTCTTC. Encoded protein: CASSLRGDEQFF. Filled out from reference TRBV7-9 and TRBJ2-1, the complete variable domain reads DTGVSQNPRHKITKRGQNVTFRCDPISEHNRLYWYRQTLGQGPEFLTYFQNEAQLEKSRLLSDRFSAERPKGSFSTLEIQRTEQGDSAMYLCASSLRGDEQFFGPGTRLTVL.

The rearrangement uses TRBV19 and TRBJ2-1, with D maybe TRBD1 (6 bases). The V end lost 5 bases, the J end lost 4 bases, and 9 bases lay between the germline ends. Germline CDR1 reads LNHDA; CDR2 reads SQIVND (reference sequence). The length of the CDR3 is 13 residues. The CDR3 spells CASSRGQYNEQFF. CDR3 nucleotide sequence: TGTGCCAGTAGTCGAGGACAGTACAATGAGCAGTTCTTC.

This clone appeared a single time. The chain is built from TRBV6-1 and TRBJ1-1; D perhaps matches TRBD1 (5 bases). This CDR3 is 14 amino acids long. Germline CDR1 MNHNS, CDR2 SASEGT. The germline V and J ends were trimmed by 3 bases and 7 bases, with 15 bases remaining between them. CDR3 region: CASSDLQVTSEAFF. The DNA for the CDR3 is TGTGCCAGCAGTGATCTACAGGTAACCAGTGAAGCTTTCTTT.

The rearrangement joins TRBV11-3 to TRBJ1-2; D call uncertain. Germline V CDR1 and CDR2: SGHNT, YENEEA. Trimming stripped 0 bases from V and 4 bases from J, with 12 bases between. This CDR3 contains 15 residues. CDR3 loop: CASSLDNLVGYGYTF. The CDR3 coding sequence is TGTGCCAGCAGCTTAGATAACTTGGTCGGCTATGGCTACACCTTC. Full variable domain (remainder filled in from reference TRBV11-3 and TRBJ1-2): EAGVVQSPRYKIIEKKQPVAFWCNPISGHNTLYWYLQNLGQGPELLIRYENEEAVDDSQLPKDRFSAERLKGVDSTLKIQPAELGDSAVYLCASSLDNLVGYGYTFGSGTRLTVV.

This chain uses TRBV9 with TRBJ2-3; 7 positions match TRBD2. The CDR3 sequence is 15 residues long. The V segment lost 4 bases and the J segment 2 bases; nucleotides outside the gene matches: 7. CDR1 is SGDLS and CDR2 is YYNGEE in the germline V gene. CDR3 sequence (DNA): TGTGCCAGCAGCCCTCGACTAGCATTCACAGATACGCAGTATTTT. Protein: CASSPRLAFTDTQYF.

CDR3 nucleotide sequence: TGTGCCATCAGGGATTCCAACAGGGGGCATGCAGATACGCAGTATTTT. Translated, it gives CAIRDSNRGHADTQYF. The rearrangement links TRBV10-3 to TRBJ2-3, with TRBD1 identical over 9 bases. CDR3 length equals 16 residues. Germline trimming cut 6 bases from V and 4 bases from J; bases unmatched to any gene: 11. Per germline, CDR1 ENHRY and CDR2 SYGVKD.

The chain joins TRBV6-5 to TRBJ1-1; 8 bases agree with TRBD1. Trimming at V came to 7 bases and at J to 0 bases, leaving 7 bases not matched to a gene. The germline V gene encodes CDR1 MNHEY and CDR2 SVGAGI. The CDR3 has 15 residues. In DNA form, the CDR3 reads TGTGCCAGCACCTCCCGACAGGGGTTGAACACTGAAGCTTTCTTT. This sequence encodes CASTSRQGLNTEAFF.

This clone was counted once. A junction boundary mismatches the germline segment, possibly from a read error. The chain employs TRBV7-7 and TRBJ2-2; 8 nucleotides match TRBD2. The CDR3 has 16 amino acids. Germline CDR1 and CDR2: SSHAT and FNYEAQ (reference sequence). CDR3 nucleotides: TGTGCTAGCAGCTTAGTTGCGGGAGGCGAGACCGGGGAGCTGTTTTTT. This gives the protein CASSLVAGGETGELFF.

CDR3 sequence (DNA): TGTGCCACCAGTGACAGGGACATAGCCTACAATGAGCAGTTCTTC. This gives the protein CATSDRDIAYNEQFF. The rearrangement links TRBV24-1 to TRBJ2-1; TRBD1 might be the D (6 bases). Trimming stripped 4 bases from V and 2 bases from J, with 11 bases between. This CDR3 has 15 residues. Per germline, CDR1 KGHDR and CDR2 SFDVKD.

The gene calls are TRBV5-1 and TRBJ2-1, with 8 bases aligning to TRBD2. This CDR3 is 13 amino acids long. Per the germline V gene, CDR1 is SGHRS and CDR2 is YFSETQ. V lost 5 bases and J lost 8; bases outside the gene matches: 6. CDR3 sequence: CASSLREVYEQFF. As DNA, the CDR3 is TGCGCCAGCAGTCTGCGGGAGGTTTATGAGCAGTTCTTC.

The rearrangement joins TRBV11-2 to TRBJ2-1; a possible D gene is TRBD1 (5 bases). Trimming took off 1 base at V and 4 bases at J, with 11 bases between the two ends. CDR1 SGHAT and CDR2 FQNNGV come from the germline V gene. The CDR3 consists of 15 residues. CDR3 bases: TGTGCCAGCAGCTTAGGTGGGGCGGTTTACAATGAGCAGTTCTTC. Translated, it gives CASSLGGAVYNEQFF.

The CDR3 nucleotides are TGTGCCTGGAGTGTATTGACGCGGTCTGAAGCTTTCTTT. Protein product: CAWSVLTRSEAFF. The V call is TRBV30, the J call TRBJ1-1; D remains unclear. The germline CDR1 and CDR2 sequences are GTSNPN and SVGIG (reference sequence). The CDR3 extends over 13 amino acids. V was pared by 0 bases and J by 6 bases, with 11 bases between.

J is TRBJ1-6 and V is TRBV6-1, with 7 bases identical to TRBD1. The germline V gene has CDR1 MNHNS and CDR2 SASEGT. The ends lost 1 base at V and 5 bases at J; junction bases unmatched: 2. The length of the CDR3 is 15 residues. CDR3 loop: CASSEGTGDNSPLHF. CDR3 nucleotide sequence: TGTGCCAGCAGTGAAGGAACAGGGGATAATTCACCCCTCCACTTT.

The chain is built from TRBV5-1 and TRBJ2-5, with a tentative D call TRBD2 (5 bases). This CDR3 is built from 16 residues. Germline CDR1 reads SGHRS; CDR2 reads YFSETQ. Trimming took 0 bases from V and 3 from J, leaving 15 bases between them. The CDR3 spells CASSLAGSVTKETQYF. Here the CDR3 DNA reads TGCGCCAGCAGCTTGGCCGGTAGCGTAACTAAAGAGACCCAGTACTTC.